These 25 T cell receptor beta chains were all obtained from the same sample, sequenced in a study of blood T cell repertoires in COVID-19. TCRdb keeps only in-frame clones here, not all; method: immunoSEQ multiplex PCR. The table shows some 130,000 clones, with around 89% occurring only once. Sample: peripheral blood. These receptors came from a man aged 45 to 65 with acute or convalescent COVID-19.

This chain links TRBV2 with TRBJ2-2; 9 nucleotides line up with TRBD2. Trimming at V came to 9 bases and at J to 3 bases, leaving 8 bases not matched to a gene. The CDR3 length is 15 residues. Germline CDR1 is SNHLY and CDR2 is FYNNEI. CDR3 DNA: TGTGCCAGGGATAAGACTAGCGGACACACCGGGGAGCTGTTTTTT. Amino acid sequence: CARDKTSGHTGELFF. The full variable domain, in which reference TRBV2 and TRBJ2-2 provide the parts outside the CDR3, is EPEVTQTPSHQVTQMGQEVILRCVPISNHLYFYWYRQILGQKVEFLVSFYNNEISEKSEIFDDQFSVERPDGSNFTLKIRSTKLEDSAMYFCARDKTSGHTGELFFGEGSRLTVL.

The V and J genes are TRBV5-1 and TRBJ2-2; the D gene is possibly TRBD2 (6 bases). With 4 bases removed from V and 1 base from J, the gap between germline ends came to 17 bases. The CDR3 is 17 residues long. In germline, CDR1 is SGHRS, CDR2 YFSETQ. In nucleotides, the CDR3 is TGCGCCAGCAGCGTGGGAGGTGTGACGCAGAACACCGGGGAGCTGTTTTTT. Protein product: CASSVGGVTQNTGELFF.

This rearrangement joins TRBV15 to TRBJ2-1, with 7 nucleotides matching TRBD2. CDR3 length: 16 residues. V dropped 4 bases and J dropped 4; count of bases not matched to a gene: 10. The germline V gene has CDR1 LNHNV and CDR2 YYDKDF (reference sequence). The CDR3 DNA is TGTGCCACCAGCATTAAAGCGGGAAACGTTTACAATGAGCAGTTCTTC. Translated: CATSIKAGNVYNEQFF.

This clone was picked up one time. The rearrangement uses TRBV27 and TRBJ2-1; 7 nucleotides agree with TRBD1. V was clipped by 7 bases and J by 10 bases; unmatched bases: 19. Germline CDR1 MNHEY, CDR2 SMNVEV (reference sequence). The CDR3 length is 16 residues. The CDR3 loop is CASTGLITGVIREQFF. The DNA for the CDR3 is TGTGCCAGCACAGGCCTGATTACAGGGGTAATACGAGAGCAGTTCTTC.

The chain is built from TRBV27 and TRBJ2-7, with D unclear. This CDR3 contains 12 residues. Trimming left V 6 bases short and J 6 bases short, with 12 bases between. Germline CDR1 and CDR2: MNHEY and SMNVEV (reference sequence). The DNA for the CDR3 is TGTGCCAGCAGCAGGTCTTTCGGCGAGCAGTACTTC. Translating gives CASSRSFGEQYF.

This chain links TRBV28 with TRBJ1-2; 7 bases fit TRBD1. The length of the CDR3 is 13 residues. V was pared by 6 bases and J by 2 bases, with 3 bases of the junction left unmatched. Looked up from germline, CDR1 is MDHEN and CDR2 is SYDVKM. The CDR3 region is CASSPTGNYGYTF. In DNA, the CDR3 is TGTGCCAGCAGCCCGACAGGGAACTATGGCTACACCTTC.

This clone appeared once. V is TRBV6-5 and J is TRBJ1-5, with D tentatively TRBD1 (5 bases). The CDR3 loop spans 15 amino acids. Trimming cost V 5 bases and J 0 bases, with 11 bases left between them. The germline V gene has CDR1 MNHEY and CDR2 SVGAGI. In DNA form, the CDR3 reads TGTGCCAGCAGTACCAGGGTCTATAGCAATCAGCCCCAGCATTTT. It is translated as CASSTRVYSNQPQHF.

This clone was seen once. The J gene is TRBJ2-7, the V gene TRBV10-3, with a weak D call TRBD1 (5 bases). V lost 4 bases, J lost 5 bases, and 21 bases lay in between. This CDR3 region has 16 residues. CDR1 is ENHRY and CDR2 is SYGVKD in the germline V gene. CDR3: CAISAGWGSSSNEQYF. The CDR3 DNA follows: TGTGCCATCAGTGCCGGGTGGGGCAGCTCGTCGAACGAGCAGTACTTC.

This sequence joins TRBV7-2 and TRBJ1-3; TRBD1 is a possible D gene (5 bases). Germline CDR1 SGHTA, CDR2 FQGNSA. V lost 3 bases and J 0 bases, leaving 15 bases between the germline ends. The CDR3 extends over 17 amino acids. This CDR3 reads CASSFTGAPFSGNTIYF. The CDR3 DNA follows: TGTGCCAGCAGCTTTACAGGCGCCCCTTTCTCTGGAAACACCATATATTTT.

The J gene is TRBJ1-4, the V gene TRBV5-8; D call uncertain. Between the trimmed V and J ends, which lost 4 bases and 10 bases, there was a span of 14 bases. Looked up from germline, CDR1 is SGHTS and CDR2 is YDEGEE. The CDR3 is 13 residues long. CDR3 nucleotide sequence: TGTGCCAGCAGCGCGGGGTGGCCGGGAAAACTGTTTTTT. Translation gives CASSAGWPGKLFF.

J is TRBJ2-4 and V is TRBV7-2, with D maybe TRBD2 (6 bases). V was trimmed by 2 bases and J by 8 bases, leaving 13 bases between them. Germline values: CDR1 SGHTA, CDR2 FQGNSA. This CDR3 is 14 amino acids long. CDR3 sequence (DNA): TGTGCCAGCAGCTTACAAGGACTAAGGGACATTCAGTACTTC. Translating gives CASSLQGLRDIQYF.

The rearrangement joins TRBV30 to TRBJ1-5, with 7 positions matching TRBD1. The CDR3 extends over 12 amino acids. Germline V gene data show CDR1 as GTSNPN and CDR2 as SVGIG (reference sequence). With 7 bases clipped from V and 9 bases from J, the junction kept 9 bases outside the gene matches. Here the CDR3 DNA reads TGTGCCTACGCGCAGGGGGTTGGGCCCCAGCATTTT. This encodes CAYAQGVGPQHF. The full variable domain, rest sourced from reference TRBV30 and TRBJ1-5, is SQTIHQWPATLVQPVGSPLSLECTVEGTSNPNLYWYRQAAGRGLQLLFYSVGIGQISSEVPQNLSASRPQDRQFILSSKKLLLSDSGFYLCAYAQGVGPQHFGDGTRLSIL.

The genes are TRBV7-9 and TRBJ1-4; D is possibly TRBD1 (6 bases). The CDR3 length is 15 residues. Germline loops: CDR1 SEHNR, CDR2 FQNEAQ (reference sequence). The V gene lost 5 bases and the J gene lost 8 bases, with 18 bases spanning the gap. The CDR3, as DNA: TGTGCCAGCAGCATCCCGACAGGTGGGGAGGAAAAACTGTTTTTT. It yields the protein CASSIPTGGEEKLFF.

The chain combines TRBV5-1 with TRBJ1-1; unclear D gene. V lost 5 bases and J 8 bases, leaving 16 bases between the germline ends. CDR1 is SGHRS, CDR2 YFSETQ, per germline. The CDR3 runs to 13 residues. For the CDR3, the DNA is TGCGCCAGCAGTTCCACCTCGGAGAGAGAAGCTTTCTTT. Protein sequence: CASSSTSEREAFF.

The chain is built from TRBV25-1 and TRBJ1-1; D is undetermined. V was clipped by 5 bases and J by 7 bases, with 11 bases between them. Germline loops: CDR1 MGHDK, CDR2 SYGVNS. This CDR3 comprises 12 residues. In DNA form, the CDR3 reads TGTGCCAGCAGTCGCCATACGGGTGAAGCTTTCTTT. Its protein is CASSRHTGEAFF. Supplemented by reference TRBV25-1 and TRBJ1-1, the full variable domain reads EADIYQTPRYLVIGTGKKITLECSQTMGHDKMYWYQQDPGMELHLIHYSYGVNSTEKGDLSSESTVSRIRTEHFPLTLESARPSHTSQYLCASSRHTGEAFFGQGTRLTVV.

The genes are TRBV4-1 and TRBJ2-7, with D possibly TRBD1 on 6 matching bases. V dropped 0 bases and J dropped 2 bases, with 11 bases sitting between them. The germline V gene has CDR1 MGHRA and CDR2 YSYEKL. The CDR3 covers 15 residues. The CDR3, as DNA: TGCGCCAGCAGCCAAGAGGGACACCCAACCTACGAGCAGTACTTC. It specifies CASSQEGHPTYEQYF.

The J gene is TRBJ1-1, the V gene TRBV9, with D possibly TRBD1 on 6 matching bases. Trimming took off 0 bases at V and 4 bases at J, with 16 bases between the two ends. The CDR3 is made up of 16 amino acids. In germline, CDR1 is SGDLS, CDR2 YYNGEE. CDR3 region: CASSVEGHLYGTEAFF. DNA for the CDR3: TGTGCCAGCAGCGTAGAGGGACACCTATACGGCACTGAAGCTTTCTTT.

The chain joins TRBV20-1 to TRBJ1-2; D call uncertain. The CDR3 runs to 11 residues. Trimming cost V 7 bases and J 8 bases, with 14 bases left between them. Germline V gene sequence: CDR1 DFQATT, CDR2 SNEGSKA (reference sequence). For the CDR3, the DNA is TGCAGTGTTAGTTCCAGTGGCGGCTACACCTTC. This codes for CSVSSSGGYTF.

The chain carries TRBV30 and TRBJ2-3; 10 bases map to TRBD1. Germline CDR1 and CDR2: GTSNPN and SVGIG (reference sequence). This CDR3 has 15 residues. The junction had 14 bases not matched to a gene; V was cut back by 6 bases and J by 8 bases. CDR3 bases: TGTGCCTGCGGTGTTGGGACAGGGGTTTTTGGTACGCAGTATTTT. Translated, it gives CACGVGTGVFGTQYF.

The rearrangement uses TRBV25-1 and TRBJ1-1, with D perhaps matching TRBD1 (5 bases). Germline CDR1 and CDR2: MGHDK and SYGVNS. V was shortened by 4 bases and J by 1 base, with 7 bases between the two germline ends. The CDR3 totals 13 residues. The CDR3 DNA reads as TGTGCCAGCAGTGCCAGGGAGAACACTGAAGCTTTCTTT. It yields the protein CASSARENTEAFF.

The V call is TRBV6-5, the J call TRBJ1-1; D not certain. Germline values: CDR1 MNHEY, CDR2 SVGAGI. CDR3 length equals 13 residues. Trimming removed 7 bases from V and 3 bases from J, with 12 bases in between. The CDR3 here is CASIQNKYTEAFF. CDR3 nucleotides: TGTGCCAGCATACAGAATAAGTACACTGAAGCTTTCTTT.

The chain couples TRBV6-1 to TRBJ1-1; D is possibly TRBD1 (5 bases). Germline CDR1 reads MNHNS; CDR2 reads SASEGT. The CDR3 spans 15 residues. Deletions cut 0 bases from V and 10 bases from J, with 18 bases between. CDR3 residues: CASSEAGWGGTAAFF. DNA of the CDR3: TGTGCCAGCAGTGAAGCGGGTTGGGGGGGAACGGCAGCTTTCTTT.

This clone was detected only once. V gene TRBV6-5 combines with J gene TRBJ2-7, with TRBD1 matching 7 bases. The CDR3 consists of 13 residues. The trim removed 7 bases at V and 5 bases at J, leaving 8 bases unmatched. CDR1 is MNHEY and CDR2 is SVGAGI in the germline V gene. The CDR3 bases are TGTGCCAGCACCCCAAGGGGGCTTGACGAGCAGTACTTC. Translation: CASTPRGLDEQYF.

This chain links TRBV13 with TRBJ1-1; TRBD1 is a possible D gene (5 bases). In germline, CDR1 is PRHDT, CDR2 FYEKMQ (reference sequence). There are 13 residues in the CDR3. V lost 6 bases and J 3 bases, leaving 11 bases between the germline ends. The CDR3 DNA is TGTGCCAGCAGGGGGGGGACGTACACTGAAGCTTTCTTT. As protein: CASRGGTYTEAFF.

The chain is built from TRBV27 and TRBJ2-7; 11 bases line up with TRBD2. V shed 5 bases, J shed 5 bases, and the junction held 5 bases outside the gene matches. The CDR3 contains 14 residues. Per the germline V gene, CDR1 is MNHEY and CDR2 is SMNVEV (reference sequence). This CDR3 reads CASSSLAGGHEQYF. The CDR3 region has the DNA TGTGCCAGCAGTAGCCTAGCGGGAGGCCACGAGCAGTACTTC.